These 22 T cell receptor beta chains came from one sample sequenced in a study of T cell repertoires in cytomegalovirus infection. TCRdb analysed the reads with MiXCR anew, one entry per CDR3 protein. The sample includes roughly 310,000 distinct CDR3 sequences, about 17% of them seen just once. The sequenced sample consisted of PBMCs. These receptors originate from a human donor in good health (CMV status not recorded). Some clones in this sample may be carry-over from other donors' samples.

This clonotype has a count of ten or more. The chain combines TRBV7-2 with TRBJ1-6; a possible D gene is TRBD1 (5 bases). The CDR3 has 18 residues. V lost 2 bases to trimming and J lost 6 bases, with 20 bases between them. CDR1 is SGHTA and CDR2 is FQGNSA in the germline V gene. The CDR3 DNA reads as TGTGCCAGCAGCTTAAGGGGCGGGACGAGGGGCGGTAATTCACCCCTCCACTTT. It is translated as CASSLRGGTRGGNSPLHF.

This clonotype was detected many times. This chain uses TRBV7-8 with TRBJ1-1; 9 nucleotides align to TRBD1. Trimming cost V 0 bases and J 8 bases; bases outside gene matches: 10. Looked up from germline, CDR1 is SGHVS and CDR2 is FQNEAQ. The CDR3 has 16 residues. The CDR3 DNA follows: TGTGCCAGCAGCTTAGCAGGGGACAGGGCCCCAAGGGAAGCTTTCTTT. Residues: CASSLAGDRAPREAFF.

Details on this clonotype: At one boundary the junction diverges from the germline segment, which might be a read error. The rearrangement links TRBV25-1 to TRBJ2-5, with TRBD1 matching 8 bases. The CDR3 is 16 amino acids. The germline CDR1 and CDR2 sequences are MGHDK and SYGVNS. The CDR3 nucleotides are TGTGCCAGCAGTGAATGGGGACAGGCCTTAGGAGAGACCCTGTACTTC. It specifies CASSEWGQALGETLYF.

V and J are TRBV20-1 and TRBJ2-5; 7 bases fit TRBD2. The CDR3 is 16 residues long. CDR1 is DFQATT, CDR2 SNEGSKA, per germline (reference sequence). The trim removed 4 bases at V and 1 base at J, leaving 12 bases unmatched. The CDR3: CSAKRRSGETQETQYF. The CDR3 nucleotides read TGCAGTGCTAAGAGAAGAAGCGGGGAAACCCAAGAGACCCAGTACTTC.

V and J are TRBV19 and TRBJ1-5; no clear D gene. This CDR3 contains 14 residues. Trimming took 3 bases from V and 5 from J, leaving 11 bases between them. Germline values: CDR1 LNHDA, CDR2 SQIVND (reference sequence). Written as DNA, the CDR3 is TGTGCCAGTAGTATTATCGTGAGGGATCAGCCCCAGCATTTT. This codes for CASSIIVRDQPQHF.

V usage is TRBV5-1 and J usage is TRBJ2-1, with TRBD2 matching 16 bases. Germline loops: CDR1 SGHRS, CDR2 YFSETQ. The ends lost 0 bases at V and 3 bases at J; junction bases unmatched: 3. This CDR3 comprises 18 residues. CDR3 protein: CASSLEGLAGGDYNEQFF. CDR3 nucleotide sequence: TGCGCCAGCAGCTTGGAGGGACTAGCGGGGGGGGACTACAATGAGCAGTTCTTC.

V is TRBV2 and J is TRBJ1-2; 7 bases align to TRBD1. V gave up 6 bases and J gave up 0 bases; unmatched junction bases: 10. Germline CDR1 SNHLY, CDR2 FYNNEI. The CDR3 sequence is 16 residues long. CDR3 residues: CASRRRDSTSNYGYTF. Written as DNA, the CDR3 is TGTGCCAGCAGGAGGCGGGACAGTACCTCTAACTATGGCTACACCTTC.

This clonotype was seen more than once but under ten times. CDR3 sequence reads: CASARASEGETQYF. Here the CDR3 DNA reads TGCGCCAGCGCCCGGGCTAGCGAAGGGGAGACCCAGTACTTC. The chain couples TRBV5-1 to TRBJ2-5, with D perhaps matching TRBD2 (6 bases). The length of the CDR3 is 14 residues. V gave up 7 bases and J gave up 5 bases, with 18 bases separating them. Germline CDR1 reads SGHRS; CDR2 reads YFSETQ.

V gene TRBV18 combines with J gene TRBJ1-3, with 8 bases that match TRBD1. This CDR3 contains 17 residues. With 3 bases clipped from V and 1 base from J, the junction kept 8 bases outside the gene matches. From germline, CDR1 is KGHSH and CDR2 LQKENI. This chain's CDR3 is CASSPTGTGDSGNTIYF. The CDR3, as DNA: TGTGCCAGCTCACCCACAGGGACAGGCGATTCTGGAAACACCATATATTTT.

This clonotype was detected many times. The genes are TRBV7-8 and TRBJ1-1, with TRBD1 matching 8 bases. Germline V lookup: CDR1 SGHVS, CDR2 FQNEAQ. V shed 5 bases, J shed 0 bases, and the junction held 5 bases outside the gene matches. The CDR3 has 15 residues. Here the CDR3 reads CASSNLTGVNTEAFF. The DNA of the CDR3 is TGTGCCAGCAGCAATTTGACAGGGGTGAACACTGAAGCTTTCTTT.

This clonotype was observed many times. The V gene is TRBV6-5, the J gene TRBJ1-6; possibly TRBD1 for D (6 bases). Germline lookup yields CDR1 MNHEY and CDR2 SVGAGI. The V and J ends lost 0 bases and 7 bases respectively, with 13 bases between them. This CDR3 has 16 residues. CDR3 in amino acids: CASSYSTQGYNSPLHF. In DNA form, the CDR3 reads TGTGCCAGCAGTTACTCGACACAGGGATACAATTCACCCCTCCACTTT.

This clonotype was seen a few times. CDR3 sequence (DNA): TGCGCCAGCAGCTTGGGTAGCGCGGATGAGCAGTTCTTC. This gives the protein CASSLGSADEQFF. V usage is TRBV5-1 and J usage is TRBJ2-1, with a tentative D call TRBD2 (5 bases). Germline values: CDR1 SGHRS, CDR2 YFSETQ. The CDR3 totals 13 residues. V was cut by 0 bases and J by 8 bases, with 9 bases left in between.

The table lists this clonotype with a few counts. The CDR3 sequence is CSARAIGQNTYEQYF. The CDR3 nucleotides are TGCAGTGCTAGAGCCATAGGACAGAACACCTACGAGCAGTACTTC. V usage is TRBV20-1 and J usage is TRBJ2-7, with D possibly matching TRBD1 (6 bases). CDR1 is DFQATT and CDR2 is SNEGSKA in the germline V gene (reference sequence). Trimming removed 1 base from V and 2 bases from J, with 15 bases in between. CDR3 length equals 15 residues.

This clonotype was observed a handful of times. This chain uses TRBV20-1 with TRBJ1-5; TRBD1 agrees at 7 bases. Losses at the gene ends were 0 bases for V and 7 bases for J; bases not matched to a gene: 3. The CDR3 consists of 13 residues. The germline gives CDR1 DFQATT, CDR2 SNEGSKA (reference sequence). CDR3: CSAREGGGQPQHF. The CDR3 nucleotides are TGCAGTGCTAGAGAGGGAGGGGGCCAGCCCCAGCATTTT.

This chain joins TRBV20-1 and TRBJ1-2; a weak D match, TRBD1 (6 bases). CDR3 length equals 12 residues. In germline, CDR1 is DFQATT, CDR2 SNEGSKA (reference sequence). The CDR3 DNA reads as TGCAGCGGCAACAGGGACGTTCATGGCTACACCTTC. Its protein product is CSGNRDVHGYTF.

This clonotype occurred a few times. The chain couples TRBV29-1 to TRBJ2-3, with 11 bases matching TRBD1. Trimming took 6 bases from V and 4 from J; bases not matched to a gene: 6. Germline values: CDR1 SQVTM, CDR2 ANQGSEA. The length of the CDR3 is 14 residues. The CDR3 bases are TGCAGCGTGGGACAGGGGGAGGTATCAGATACGCAGTATTTT. Translating gives CSVGQGEVSDTQYF.

The CDR3 region has the DNA TGTGCCAGCAGTGAGCCCAACCCTATAGTGGGTGAGCAGTACTTC. Amino acids: CASSEPNPIVGEQYF. This chain connects TRBV28 to TRBJ2-7; no definite D call. This CDR3 contains 15 residues. Germline CDR1 reads MDHEN; CDR2 reads SYDVKM. Between the trimmed V and J ends, which lost 5 bases and 7 bases, there was a span of 21 bases.

The CDR3 DNA reads TGTGCCAGCAGTTACTCTCGGTCAGGCTCTGGAAACACCATATATTTT. Translating gives CASSYSRSGSGNTIYF. This sequence joins TRBV6-5 and TRBJ1-3, with D uncertain. Germline values: CDR1 MNHEY, CDR2 SVGAGI. V gave up 0 bases and J gave up 0 bases, with 9 bases separating them. There are 16 residues in the CDR3.

The chain combines TRBV28 with TRBJ1-6; 10 positions agree with TRBD1. The junction had 12 bases not matched to a gene; V was cut back by 4 bases and J by 12 bases. This CDR3 has 16 residues. The germline V gene encodes CDR1 MDHEN and CDR2 SYDVKM. The CDR3 loop reads CASSSPGQGKYGPLHF. CDR3 DNA: TGTGCCAGCAGTTCCCCGGGACAGGGGAAATACGGACCCCTCCACTTT.

This clonotype was picked up many times. V is TRBV7-2 and J is TRBJ2-2; D is possibly TRBD1 (5 bases). V lost 1 base and J lost 5, with 17 bases in between. The CDR3 sequence is 17 residues long. Germline CDR1 SGHTA, CDR2 FQGNSA. CDR3 bases: TGTGCCAGCAGCTTAGTGGGCGGTGCAGGGAATACCGGGGAGCTGTTTTTT. Its protein product is CASSLVGGAGNTGELFF.

This chain connects TRBV5-5 to TRBJ2-3; no definite D call. V lost 2 bases and J 6 bases, leaving 7 bases between the germline ends. The CDR3 sequence is 12 residues long. CDR1 and CDR2 from the germline V gene are SGHKS and YYEKEE (reference sequence). The CDR3 DNA reads as TGTGCCAGCAGCTTCCTGCTCGATACGCAGTATTTT. Protein: CASSFLLDTQYF.

This clonotype has a handful of counts. The J gene is TRBJ1-1, the V gene TRBV28, with 10 positions matching TRBD1. Germline V CDR1 and CDR2: MDHEN, SYDVKM. Trimming removed 5 bases from V and 5 bases from J; junction bases left unmatched: 11. CDR3 size: 16 residues. CDR3 DNA sequence: TGTGCCAGCAGTCCCCCGGGACAGGGGATCAAGACTGAAGCTTTCTTT. It translates to CASSPPGQGIKTEAFF. Together with reference TRBV28 and TRBJ1-1, the CDR3 gives the full variable domain: DVKVTQSSRYLVKRTGEKVFLECVQDMDHENMFWYRQDPGLGLRLIYFSYDVKMKEKGDIPEGYSVSREKKERFSLILESASTNQTSMYLCASSPPGQGIKTEAFFGQGTRLTVV.